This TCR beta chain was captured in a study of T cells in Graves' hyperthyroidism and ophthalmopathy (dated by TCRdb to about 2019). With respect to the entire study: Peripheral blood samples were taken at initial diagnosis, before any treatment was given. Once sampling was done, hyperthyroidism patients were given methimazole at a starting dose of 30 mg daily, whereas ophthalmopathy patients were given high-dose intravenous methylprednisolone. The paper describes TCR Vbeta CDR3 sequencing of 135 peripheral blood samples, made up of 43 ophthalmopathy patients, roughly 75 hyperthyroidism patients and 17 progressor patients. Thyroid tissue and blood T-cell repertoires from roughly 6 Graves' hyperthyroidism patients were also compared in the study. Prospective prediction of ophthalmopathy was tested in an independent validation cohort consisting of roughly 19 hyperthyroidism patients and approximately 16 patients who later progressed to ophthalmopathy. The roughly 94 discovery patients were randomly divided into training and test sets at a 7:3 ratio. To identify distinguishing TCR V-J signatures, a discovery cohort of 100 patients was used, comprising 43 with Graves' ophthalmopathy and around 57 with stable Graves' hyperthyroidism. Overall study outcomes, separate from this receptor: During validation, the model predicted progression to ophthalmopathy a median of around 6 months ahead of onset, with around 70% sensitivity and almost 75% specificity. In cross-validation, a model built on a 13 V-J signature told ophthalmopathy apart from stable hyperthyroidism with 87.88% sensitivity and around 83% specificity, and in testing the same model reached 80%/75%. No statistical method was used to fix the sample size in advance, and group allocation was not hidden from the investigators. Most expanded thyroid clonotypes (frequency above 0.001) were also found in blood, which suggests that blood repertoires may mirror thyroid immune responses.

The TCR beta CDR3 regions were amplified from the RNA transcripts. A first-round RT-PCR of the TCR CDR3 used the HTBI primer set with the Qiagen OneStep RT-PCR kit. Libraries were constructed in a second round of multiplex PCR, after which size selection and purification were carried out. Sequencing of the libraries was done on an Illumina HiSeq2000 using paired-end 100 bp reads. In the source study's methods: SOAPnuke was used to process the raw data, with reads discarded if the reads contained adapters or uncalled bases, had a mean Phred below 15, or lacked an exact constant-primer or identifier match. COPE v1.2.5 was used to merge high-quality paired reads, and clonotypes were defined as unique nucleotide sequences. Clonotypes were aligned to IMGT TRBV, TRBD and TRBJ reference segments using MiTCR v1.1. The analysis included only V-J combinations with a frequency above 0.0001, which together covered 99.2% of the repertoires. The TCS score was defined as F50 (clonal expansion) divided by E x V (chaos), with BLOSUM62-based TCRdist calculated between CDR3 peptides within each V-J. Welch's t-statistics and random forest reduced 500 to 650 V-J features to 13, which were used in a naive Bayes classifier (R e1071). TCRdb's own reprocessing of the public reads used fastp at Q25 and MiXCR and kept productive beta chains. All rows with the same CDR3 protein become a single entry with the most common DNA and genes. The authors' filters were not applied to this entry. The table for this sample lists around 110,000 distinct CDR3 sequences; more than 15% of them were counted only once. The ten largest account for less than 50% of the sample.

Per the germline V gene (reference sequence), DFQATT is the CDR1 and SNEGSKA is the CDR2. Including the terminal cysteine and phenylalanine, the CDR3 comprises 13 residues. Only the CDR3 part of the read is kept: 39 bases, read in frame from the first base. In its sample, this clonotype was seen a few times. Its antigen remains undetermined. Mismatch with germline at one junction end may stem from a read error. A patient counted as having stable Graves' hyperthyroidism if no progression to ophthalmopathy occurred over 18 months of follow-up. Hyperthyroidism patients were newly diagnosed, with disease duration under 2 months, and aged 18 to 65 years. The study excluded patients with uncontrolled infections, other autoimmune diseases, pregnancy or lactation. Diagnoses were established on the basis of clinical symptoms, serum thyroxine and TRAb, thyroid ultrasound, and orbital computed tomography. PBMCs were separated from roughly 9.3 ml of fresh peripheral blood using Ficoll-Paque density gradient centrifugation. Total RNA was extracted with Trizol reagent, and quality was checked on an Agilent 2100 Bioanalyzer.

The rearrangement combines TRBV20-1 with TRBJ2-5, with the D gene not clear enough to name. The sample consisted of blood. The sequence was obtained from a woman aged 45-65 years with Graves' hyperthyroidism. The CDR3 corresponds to CSAIWTDQETQHF. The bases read TGCAGTGCTATATGGACCGACCAAGAGACCCAGCACTTC.